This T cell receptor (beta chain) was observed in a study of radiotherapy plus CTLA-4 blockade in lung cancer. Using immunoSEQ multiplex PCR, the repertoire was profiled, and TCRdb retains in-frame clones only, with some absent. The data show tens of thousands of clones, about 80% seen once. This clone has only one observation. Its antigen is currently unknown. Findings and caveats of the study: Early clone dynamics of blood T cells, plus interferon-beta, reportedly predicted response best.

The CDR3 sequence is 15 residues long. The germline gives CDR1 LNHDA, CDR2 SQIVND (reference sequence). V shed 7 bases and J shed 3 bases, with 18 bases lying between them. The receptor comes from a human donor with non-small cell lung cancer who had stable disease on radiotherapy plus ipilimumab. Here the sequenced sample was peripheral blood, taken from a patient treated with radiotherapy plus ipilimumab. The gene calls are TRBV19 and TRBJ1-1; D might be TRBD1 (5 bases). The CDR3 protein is CASKGYRYEDTEAFF. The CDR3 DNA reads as TGTGCCAGTAAGGGTTACAGGTACGAGGACACTGAAGCTTTCTTT.